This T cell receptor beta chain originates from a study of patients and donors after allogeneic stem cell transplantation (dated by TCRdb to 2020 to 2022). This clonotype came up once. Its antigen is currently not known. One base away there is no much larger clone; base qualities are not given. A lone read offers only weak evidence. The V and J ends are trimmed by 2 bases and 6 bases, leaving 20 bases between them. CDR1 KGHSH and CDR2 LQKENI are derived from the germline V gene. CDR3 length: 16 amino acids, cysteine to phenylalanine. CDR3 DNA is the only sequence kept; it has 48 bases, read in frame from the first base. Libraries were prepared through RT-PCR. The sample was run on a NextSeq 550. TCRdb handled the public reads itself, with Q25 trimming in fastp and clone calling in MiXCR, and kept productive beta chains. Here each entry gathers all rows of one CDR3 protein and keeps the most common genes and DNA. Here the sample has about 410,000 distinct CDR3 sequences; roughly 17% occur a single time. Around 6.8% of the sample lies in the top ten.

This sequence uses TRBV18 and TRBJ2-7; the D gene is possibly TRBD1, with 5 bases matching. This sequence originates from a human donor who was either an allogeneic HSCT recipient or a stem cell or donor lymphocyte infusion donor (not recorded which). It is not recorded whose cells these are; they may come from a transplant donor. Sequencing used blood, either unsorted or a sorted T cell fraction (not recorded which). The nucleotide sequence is TGTGCCAGCTCACCAACAACGGGTCCCAAGGGGTCCGAGCAGTACTTC. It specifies CASSPTTGPKGSEQYF.